The 19 T cell receptor beta chains presented below share a single source sample, sequenced in a study of Ad26.COV2.S vaccination and SARS-CoV-2 variants. Documented treatment: some 19 received Ad26.COV2.S at low or high dose, single or two shots; about five received placebo; per-sample allocation not given. Collection of the samples took place on day 63 after the first injection of vaccine or placebo. Sequencing was performed with immunoSEQ multiplex PCR; in TCRdb, only in-frame clones are kept and a portion is missing. The sample lists about 350,000 clones; 70% to 90% were seen once. The input for sequencing was peripheral blood, taken in a trial of Ad26.COV2.S vaccine versus placebo. Source of these receptors: a person aged 18-65 years who received the Ad26.COV2.S COVID-19 vaccine or a placebo.

The chain combines TRBV20-1 with TRBJ2-7; 8 nucleotides agree with TRBD1. Per germline, CDR1 DFQATT and CDR2 SNEGSKA (reference sequence). This CDR3 comprises 15 residues. Trimming at V came to 3 bases and at J to 4 bases, leaving 11 bases not matched to a gene. The CDR3 protein is CSASKLGTGGYEQYF. CDR3 sequence (DNA): TGCAGTGCTAGTAAACTTGGGACAGGCGGGTACGAGCAGTACTTC.

This clone was seen more than once but under ten times. The V call is TRBV7-2, the J call TRBJ2-5, with 11 bases that match TRBD2. V gave up 2 bases and J gave up 9 bases; unmatched junction bases: 8. CDR3 length: 15 amino acids. CDR1 and CDR2 from the germline V gene are SGHTA and FQGNSA. DNA of the CDR3: TGTGCCAGCAGCTTAACGACTAGCGGGGAAAGGGCCCAGTACTTC. As protein: CASSLTTSGERAQYF.

V gene TRBV5-8 combines with J gene TRBJ2-3; TRBD1 agrees at 10 bases. Unmatched junction bases numbered 12, after V lost 0 bases and J lost 2 bases. Germline V lookup: CDR1 SGHTS, CDR2 YDEGEE. This CDR3 comprises 19 residues. The CDR3 loop reads CASSLEGLSGTGVTDTQYF. Written as DNA, the CDR3 is TGTGCCAGCAGCTTGGAAGGGCTATCTGGGACAGGGGTCACAGATACGCAGTATTTT.

The J gene is TRBJ2-7, the V gene TRBV7-9; 7 bases map to TRBD2. Germline V CDR1 and CDR2: SEHNR, FQNEAQ (reference sequence). The ends lost 5 bases at V and 5 bases at J; junction bases unmatched: 6. This CDR3 comprises 13 residues. CDR3 in amino acids: CASSGGVVNEQYF. DNA of the CDR3: TGTGCCAGCAGCGGGGGGGTAGTCAACGAGCAGTACTTC.

The chain recombines TRBV28 with TRBJ1-5; D not resolved. The length of the CDR3 is 14 residues. Germline CDR1 reads MDHEN; CDR2 reads SYDVKM. Trimming left V 7 bases short and J 3 bases short, with 13 bases between. CDR3 sequence reads: CASTWQNLNQPQHF. The CDR3 DNA reads as TGTGCCAGCACTTGGCAGAACCTCAATCAGCCCCAGCATTTT.

CDR3 sequence: CASRRTGGTYSPLHF. The CDR3 bases are TGTGCCAGCAGGCGGACAGGGGGTACGTATTCACCCCTCCACTTT. This rearrangement joins TRBV2 to TRBJ1-6; 10 bases are a match to TRBD1. Germline lookup yields CDR1 SNHLY and CDR2 FYNNEI. With V trimmed by 6 bases and J by 8 bases, 7 bases remained unmatched. The CDR3 loop spans 15 amino acids. The full variable domain, rest sourced from reference TRBV2 and TRBJ1-6, is EPEVTQTPSHQVTQMGQEVILRCVPISNHLYFYWYRQILGQKVEFLVSFYNNEISEKSEIFDDQFSVERPDGSNFTLKIRSTKLEDSAMYFCASRRTGGTYSPLHFGNGTRLTVT.

The chain joins TRBV30 to TRBJ1-2; 10 nucleotides line up with TRBD1. The trim removed 8 bases at V and 3 bases at J, leaving 9 bases unmatched. CDR1 and CDR2 from the germline V gene are GTSNPN and SVGIG (reference sequence). The length of the CDR3 is 14 residues. The CDR3 is CAGMTGGAYYGYTF. CDR3 sequence (DNA): TGTGCCGGAATGACAGGGGGCGCATACTATGGCTACACCTTC. Based on the CDR3 plus reference TRBV30 and TRBJ1-2, the full variable domain is SQTIHQWPATLVQPVGSPLSLECTVEGTSNPNLYWYRQAAGRGLQLLFYSVGIGQISSEVPQNLSASRPQDRQFILSSKKLLLSDSGFYLCAGMTGGAYYGYTFGSGTRLTVV.

This chain links TRBV7-2 with TRBJ2-5; D possibly corresponds to TRBD2 (6 bases). V was pared by 3 bases and J by 0 bases, with 11 bases between. The CDR3 spans 15 residues. CDR1 and CDR2 from the germline V gene are SGHTA and FQGNSA. The CDR3 protein is CASSLWGEYQETQYF. CDR3 DNA sequence: TGTGCCAGCAGCTTGTGGGGGGAGTACCAAGAGACCCAGTACTTC. The entire variable domain, with the rest obtained from reference TRBV7-2 and TRBJ2-5, is as follows: GAGVSQSPSNKVTEKGKDVELRCDPISGHTALYWYRQSLGQGLEFLIYFQGNSAPDKSGLPSDRFSAERTGGSVSTLTIQRTQQEDSAVYLCASSLWGEYQETQYFGPGTRLLVL.

This chain links TRBV30 with TRBJ2-2; a weak D match, TRBD2 (6 bases). Trimming left V 0 bases short and J 4 bases short, with 9 bases between. The CDR3 runs to 14 residues. Germline loops: CDR1 GTSNPN, CDR2 SVGIG (reference sequence). The CDR3 region has the DNA TGTGCCTGGAGTGTCGGGGGTTCCACCGGGGAGCTGTTTTTT. Protein: CAWSVGGSTGELFF. Variable domain in full (rest from reference TRBV30 and TRBJ2-2): SQTIHQWPATLVQPVGSPLSLECTVEGTSNPNLYWYRQAAGRGLQLLFYSVGIGQISSEVPQNLSASRPQDRQFILSSKKLLLSDSGFYLCAWSVGGSTGELFFGEGSRLTVL.

V gene TRBV12-3 or TRBV12-4 combines with J gene TRBJ2-5, with D unclear. The V end lost 3 bases, the J end lost 5 bases, and 10 bases lay between the germline ends. The CDR3 has 13 residues. The CDR3 is CASSLAERETQYF. The CDR3, as DNA: TGTGCCAGCAGTTTGGCCGAACGCGAGACCCAGTACTTC.

V gene TRBV7-2 combines with J gene TRBJ2-1; TRBD2 aligns across 8 bases. V lost 4 bases and J lost 3; bases outside the gene matches: 14. This CDR3 region has 18 residues. Germline CDR1 SGHTA, CDR2 FQGNSA. The CDR3 sequence is CASSSGPPGLVNYNEQFF. CDR3 in DNA: TGTGCCAGCAGCTCAGGCCCTCCGGGACTAGTCAACTACAATGAGCAGTTCTTC.

V gene TRBV7-9 combines with J gene TRBJ2-7; 10 nucleotides align to TRBD2. The germline CDR1 and CDR2 sequences are SEHNR and FQNEAQ (reference sequence). J gave up 7 bases and V 0 bases, and 15 bases lay outside the gene matches. CDR3 length: 18 amino acids. The DNA of the CDR3 is TGTGCCAGCAGCTTAGCCATTCTAGCGGGAGAGGGGGAAGGGGAGCAGTACTTC. This gives the protein CASSLAILAGEGEGEQYF.

This clone was detected only a few times. The chain is built from TRBV15 and TRBJ2-7, with a possible D match to TRBD2 (6 bases). Germline CDR1 and CDR2: LNHNV and YYDKDF (reference sequence). V was clipped by 1 base and J by 7 bases, with 14 bases between them. The CDR3 totals 14 residues. The CDR3 is CATSRGGVPREQYF. The CDR3 DNA reads as TGTGCCACCAGCAGAGGCGGGGTGCCAAGAGAGCAGTACTTC.

This clone has a count of ten or more. The chain combines TRBV6-5 with TRBJ2-1; the D gene is possibly TRBD2 (6 bases). V was clipped by 6 bases and J by 8 bases, with 14 bases between them. Germline CDR1 and CDR2: MNHEY and SVGAGI. This CDR3 is 13 amino acids long. As DNA, the CDR3 is TGTGCCAGCAGCCCACGACTAGGGGATGAGCAGTTCTTC. Amino acids: CASSPRLGDEQFF.

This clone occurred once. This sequence joins TRBV19 and TRBJ2-1; TRBD1 matches at 9 bases. The trim removed 4 bases at V and 7 bases at J, leaving 11 bases unmatched. Germline CDR1 and CDR2: LNHDA and SQIVND (reference sequence). This CDR3 is built from 16 residues. CDR3 protein: CASSKATGGRRNEQFF. CDR3 sequence (DNA): TGTGCCAGTAGTAAAGCGACAGGGGGACGTCGTAATGAGCAGTTCTTC.

The chain recombines TRBV6-2 or TRBV6-3 with TRBJ1-1; D gene ambiguous. CDR1 MNHEY and CDR2 SVGEGT come from the germline V gene. This CDR3 spans 15 amino acids. V lost 0 bases to trimming and J lost 3 bases, with 11 bases between them. CDR3 sequence reads: CASSYSVQLHTEAFF. The CDR3 DNA reads TGTGCCAGCAGTTACTCGGTGCAGTTGCACACTGAAGCTTTCTTT.

This clone was observed a handful of times. The CDR3 here is CASSLVGADGYTF. The CDR3 DNA follows: TGTGCCAGCAGCTTGGTCGGGGCTGACGGCTACACCTTC. The J gene is TRBJ1-2, the V gene TRBV5-4, with D maybe TRBD1 (5 bases). V lost 0 bases to trimming and J lost 8 bases, with 11 bases between them. Germline V lookup: CDR1 SGHNT, CDR2 YYREEE (reference sequence). CDR3 length equals 13 residues.

This clone was seen a single time. The rearrangement joins TRBV12-3 or TRBV12-4 to TRBJ1-1; 9 bases fit TRBD1. J was trimmed by 7 bases and V by 7 bases; bases with no gene match: 7. The CDR3 runs 13 residues. CDR3 loop: CASKLQGAREAFF. CDR3 in DNA: TGTGCCAGCAAGCTACAGGGGGCTCGTGAAGCTTTCTTT.

The chain is built from TRBV27 and TRBJ2-1, with 10 bases identical to TRBD1. J was trimmed by 3 bases and V by 7 bases; bases with no gene match: 3. This CDR3 spans 14 amino acids. Germline lookup yields CDR1 MNHEY and CDR2 SMNVEV (reference sequence). CDR3 protein: CASIGTGDYNEQFF. The CDR3 region has the DNA TGTGCCAGCATCGGGACAGGGGACTACAATGAGCAGTTCTTC.